The present T cell receptor beta chain was sequenced within a study of CD8 T cells in ankylosing spondylitis. This clonotype was observed a few times. Germline V gene sequence: CDR1 MNHNS, CDR2 SASEGT. This CDR3 has 13 amino acids. V lost 5 bases to trimming and J lost 8 bases; unmatched junction nucleotides: 4. TCRdb processed the 5' RACE reads anew with MiXCR; each CDR3 protein has one entry. Here the sample spans about 340,000 distinct CDR3 sequences, under 15% being singletons. The source material was blood, either unsorted or a sorted T cell fraction (not recorded which). This chain uses TRBV6-1 with TRBJ1-4; 8 nucleotides match TRBD1. The receptor was derived from a male donor with ankylosing spondylitis or in good health (not recorded which). For the CDR3, the DNA is TGTGCCAGCAGTAGGGGACAGGCCGAAAAACTGTTTTTT. It encodes CASSRGQAEKLFF.